This T cell receptor (beta chain) was sequenced in a study of T cells in Graves' hyperthyroidism and ophthalmopathy. Study overall: Before any treatment, at initial diagnosis, peripheral blood was collected.

Germline CDR1 is SNHLY and CDR2 is FYNNEI. The length of the CDR3 is 15 residues. J lost 7 bases, V lost 6 bases, and 8 bases had no gene match. Investigators excluded patients with uncontrolled infection, other autoimmune disease, pregnancy or lactation. Orbital computed tomography and thyroid ultrasound, together with serum TRAb and thyroxine and clinical symptoms, were used for diagnoses. The TCR beta CDR3 regions underwent amplification using RNA transcripts as the source. HTBI primers were employed in a first-round RT-PCR of the TCR CDR3. MiXCR, applied by TCRdb to the multiplex PCR reads, yields one record per CDR3 protein. The table lists hundreds of thousands of distinct CDR3 sequences, roughly 17% of them singletons.

The chain is built from TRBV2 and TRBJ2-1; 11 bases are shared with TRBD1. Material for sequencing was blood. This receptor was identified in a woman under 30 with Graves' ophthalmopathy. CDR3 nucleotide sequence: TGTGCCAGCAGGGTGGACAGGGGGCAAGGTAATGAGCAGTTCTTC. Translated: CASRVDRGQGNEQFF.